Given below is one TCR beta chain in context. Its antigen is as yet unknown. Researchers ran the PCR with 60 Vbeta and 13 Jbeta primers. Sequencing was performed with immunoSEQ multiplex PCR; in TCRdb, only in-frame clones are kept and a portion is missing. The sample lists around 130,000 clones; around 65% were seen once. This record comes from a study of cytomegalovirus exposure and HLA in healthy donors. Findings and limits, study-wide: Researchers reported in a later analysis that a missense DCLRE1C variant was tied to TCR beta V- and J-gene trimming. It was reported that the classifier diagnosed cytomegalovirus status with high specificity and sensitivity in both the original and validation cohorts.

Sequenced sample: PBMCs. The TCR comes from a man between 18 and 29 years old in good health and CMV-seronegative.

The CDR3 is CAWSTPGRVWDYTF. The CDR3 coding sequence is TGTGCCTGGAGTACCCCGGGGAGGGTTTGGGACTACACCTTC. V and J are TRBV30 and TRBJ1-2; unclear D gene. The germline V gene encodes CDR1 GTSNPN and CDR2 SVGIG (reference sequence). The CDR3 is made up of 14 amino acids. Trimming removed 2 bases from V and 10 bases from J, with 20 bases in between. The whole variable domain, filled in from reference TRBV30 and TRBJ1-2, reads SQTIHQWPATLVQPVGSPLSLECTVEGTSNPNLYWYRQAAGRGLQLLFYSVGIGQISSEVPQNLSASRPQDRQFILSSKKLLLSDSGFYLCAWSTPGRVWDYTFGSGTRLTVV.